A single sample gave rise to the 11 T cell receptor beta chains below, sequenced in a study of T cells in localized non-small cell lung cancer. The repertoire was sequenced with immunoSEQ multiplex PCR; TCRdb's copy has only in-frame clones and lacks some. This sample has 45,000 to 70,000 clones; 70% to 90% occur once, and the top ten carry less than 6%. The material was peripheral blood, obtained before any cancer treatment. The origin of the receptors is a woman aged 40-69 years with stage I lung adenocarcinoma.

This sequence joins TRBV11-2 and TRBJ1-1; D not certain. Germline loops: CDR1 SGHAT, CDR2 FQNNGV. V lost 5 bases to trimming and J lost 1 base, with 20 bases between them. The CDR3 contains 17 residues. CDR3 sequence reads: CASSPEGLRVRNTEAFF. The DNA for the CDR3 is TGTGCCAGCAGCCCCGAGGGTCTAAGGGTGAGGAACACTGAAGCTTTCTTT. Variable domain in full (rest from reference TRBV11-2 and TRBJ1-1): EAGVAQSPRYKIIEKRQSVAFWCNPISGHATLYWYQQILGQGPKLLIQFQNNGVVDDSQLPKDRFSAERLKGVDSTLKIQPAKLEDSAVYLCASSPEGLRVRNTEAFFGQGTRLTVV.

This clone was found a few times. The chain employs TRBV29-1 and TRBJ2-3; TRBD1 might be the D (6 bases). Trimming left V 4 bases short and J 2 bases short, with 10 bases between. From germline, CDR1 is SQVTM and CDR2 ANQGSEA. This CDR3 has 13 amino acids. The CDR3: CSVVQGYTDTQYF. For the CDR3, the DNA is TGCAGCGTTGTGCAGGGGTACACAGATACGCAGTATTTT.

The genes are TRBV7-2 and TRBJ1-4; D gene unclear. This CDR3 comprises 15 residues. V lost 5 bases and J lost 0, with 10 bases in between. CDR1 and CDR2 from the germline V gene are SGHTA and FQGNSA. As DNA, the CDR3 is TGTGCCAGCAGCAAAAACATAGCAACTAATGAAAAACTGTTTTTT. It codes for CASSKNIATNEKLFF.

The J gene is TRBJ1-1, the V gene TRBV5-5; D possibly corresponds to TRBD1 (5 bases). CDR3 size: 13 residues. V gave up 2 bases and J gave up 3 bases, with 8 bases separating them. CDR1 is SGHKS, CDR2 YYEKEE, per germline (reference sequence). For the CDR3, the DNA is TGTGCCAGCAGCTTTTTGGGGGACACTGAAGCTTTCTTT. Protein sequence: CASSFLGDTEAFF.

The chain has TRBV18 and TRBJ2-2; 7 bases agree with TRBD1. The junction had 6 bases not matched to a gene; V was cut back by 8 bases and J by 0 bases. This CDR3 region has 15 residues. From germline, CDR1 is KGHSH and CDR2 LQKENI. The CDR3 loop reads CASPGGVANTGELFF. As DNA, the CDR3 is TGTGCCAGCCCAGGGGGAGTCGCGAACACCGGGGAGCTGTTTTTT.

As regards this clone: This may stem from a read error, because a much larger clone lies one nucleotide away. The chain combines TRBV5-1 with TRBJ2-7, with 7 bases matching TRBD1. With V trimmed by 1 base and J by 2 bases, 0 bases remained unmatched. The CDR3 consists of 13 residues. Germline V gene data show CDR1 as SGHRS and CDR2 as YFSETQ. The CDR3 DNA reads as TGCGCCAGCAGCTTGACAGGGGCCTACGAGCAGTACTTC. Its protein product is CASSLTGAYEQYF.

The V gene is TRBV27, the J gene TRBJ2-3; D is uncertain. In germline, CDR1 is MNHEY, CDR2 SMNVEV (reference sequence). V dropped 6 bases and J dropped 0 bases, with 4 bases sitting between them. The CDR3 is made up of 12 amino acids. CDR3 residues: CASSRSTDTQYF. CDR3 DNA: TGTGCCAGCAGCCGTAGCACAGATACGCAGTATTTT.

The chain uses TRBV19 and TRBJ2-7, with a tentative D call TRBD1 (6 bases). Germline lookup yields CDR1 LNHDA and CDR2 SQIVND (reference sequence). Trimming left V 3 bases short and J 0 bases short, with 12 bases between. This CDR3 has 15 amino acids. The CDR3 loop is CASSIARGNSYEQYF. As DNA, the CDR3 is TGTGCCAGTAGTATCGCCAGGGGCAACTCCTACGAGCAGTACTTC.

A single count supports this clone. The V and J genes are TRBV7-7 and TRBJ2-1; TRBD2 matches 11 bases. V trimming: 5 bases; J trimming: 7 bases; junction bases outside the gene matches: 4. CDR3 size: 14 residues. The germline V gene encodes CDR1 SSHAT and CDR2 FNYEAQ (reference sequence). As DNA, the CDR3 is TGTGCCAGCAGCGATAGCGGGGGGGCAAATGAGCAGTTCTTC. Translating it yields CASSDSGGANEQFF.

The gene calls are TRBV5-1 and TRBJ1-2; D may be TRBD1 (5 bases). CDR1 is SGHRS and CDR2 is YFSETQ in the germline V gene. The CDR3 loop spans 14 amino acids. The V and J ends lost 4 bases and 0 bases respectively, with 10 bases between them. CDR3: CASSPGTANYGYTF. DNA for the CDR3: TGCGCCAGCAGCCCGGGGACTGCTAACTATGGCTACACCTTC.

J is TRBJ1-6 and V is TRBV11-2; tentative D call: TRBD1 (6 bases). Between the trimmed V and J ends, which lost 0 bases and 8 bases, there was a span of 20 bases. The CDR3 loop spans 18 amino acids. The germline V gene has CDR1 SGHAT and CDR2 FQNNGV. CDR3 region: CASSLEMRGGGFYSPLHF. CDR3 in DNA: TGTGCCAGCAGCTTAGAGATGCGGGGAGGGGGATTTTATTCACCCCTCCACTTT.